Listed below are T cell receptor beta chains from one sample, sequenced in a study of blood T cell repertoires in COVID-19. TCRdb's table, derived via immunoSEQ multiplex PCR, lists solely in-frame clones and lacks some. The sample carries 25,000 to 40,000 clones, more than 80% recorded once. Sequencing was done on a sample of peripheral blood. The receptor set was obtained from a human donor in a cohort sampled during active COVID-19. The CDR3 runs from the conserved cysteine through the conserved F or W. The D gene is left open where the match is weak.

J gene | V gene | D gene | CDR3 protein
TRBJ2-1 | TRBV6-4 | TRBD1 | CASSPGTGTGEQFF
TRBJ2-1 | TRBV4-1 | TRBD2 | CASGPRTSGAYNEQFF
TRBJ2-2 | TRBV6-5 | NA | CASSPVTNPRELFF
TRBJ2-7 | TRBV21-1 | NA | CASITWRPISYEQYF
TRBJ2-2 | TRBV7-3 | TRBD2 | CASSRGGPNTGELFF
TRBJ1-1 | TRBV5-1 | TRBD1 | CASSPGTGNTEAFF
TRBJ2-2 | TRBV30 | NA | CAWSVLRTGELFF
TRBJ2-1 | TRBV5-1 | NA | CASSPPTGPYNEQFF
TRBJ1-3 | TRBV6-2/TRBV6-3 | TRBD1 | CASSGQGLGNTIYF
TRBJ2-5 | TRBV2 | TRBD1 | CASSDPGQKETQYF
TRBJ2-1 | TRBV14 | TRBD2 | CASSRTSGDSRLGYNEQFF
TRBJ1-5 | TRBV24-1 | NA | CATAAYSNQPQHF
TRBJ2-7 | TRBV4-1 | TRBD1 | CASSPRTGSYEQYF
TRBJ1-3 | TRBV5-5 | NA | CASSLGHRSGNTIYF
TRBJ1-1 | TRBV6-5 | TRBD1 | CASSYVQGAVEAFF
TRBJ1-1 | TRBV2 | NA | CASTGAPGGTEAFF
TRBJ1-2 | TRBV29-1 | TRBD1 | CSVDGGDKAGTGYGYTF
TRBJ1-1 | TRBV11-2 | NA | CASSLVGGVNTEAFF
TRBJ1-2 | TRBV30 | NA | CAWSIGTYGGYTF
TRBJ1-1 | TRBV5-1 | NA | CASSLGGNAEAFF
TRBJ2-1 | TRBV9 | TRBD1 | CASSAGTAYNEQFF
TRBJ2-1 | TRBV7-9 | TRBD2 | CASSSFGTSGIGNEQFF
TRBJ2-3 | TRBV5-1 | TRBD1 | CASSLEGQGFDTQYF
TRBJ2-3 | TRBV18 | TRBD2 | CASSPPLRGTDTQYF
TRBJ1-3 | TRBV5-6 | TRBD1 | CASSYFGTGEGDTIYF
TRBJ2-1 | TRBV19 | TRBD2 | CASSIKIAGGVEQFF
TRBJ1-5 | TRBV7-9 | NA | CASSPDSNSNQPQHF
TRBJ1-2 | TRBV27 | TRBD1 | CASSLVRTGGHQVLTF
TRBJ2-7 | TRBV7-6 | TRBD2 | CASSLGVSGSNEQYF
TRBJ2-7 | TRBV6-5 | NA | CASSSGVEQYF
TRBJ2-5 | TRBV7-3 | NA | CASSPGRGETQYF
TRBJ2-7 | TRBV3-1/TRBV3-2 | TRBD2 | CASSPRLAGGREQYF
TRBJ1-1 | TRBV28 | NA | CASSLGANTEAFF
TRBJ2-3 | TRBV28 | TRBD1 | CASSLGQGFLGDTQYF
TRBJ1-5 | TRBV2 | TRBD1 | CASSLGQSFNQPQHF
TRBJ1-1 | TRBV28 | NA | CASSFGQMNTEAFF
TRBJ2-2 | TRBV10-3 | NA | CAISSGLSNTGELFF
TRBJ2-7 | TRBV3-1/TRBV3-2 | NA | CASTPGPVRGFSYEQYF
TRBJ2-3 | TRBV10-3 | TRBD1 | CAAKDREITDTQYF
TRBJ2-2 | TRBV9 | TRBD1 | CASSVETGGTGELFF